Below, 17 T cell receptor beta chains from the same sample are listed, as sequenced in a study of quantifying T cell responses using KT2 cells. Study overall: cDNA was made from DNase-treated RNA using alpha and beta constant primers.

A single-stranded UMI oligo with SP2 sequence was ligated to cDNA 3' ends. The first PCR ran 4 to 5 cycles with an equimolar RC1.1 and RC1.2 beta primer mix. TCRdb reanalysed the UMI-ligation and nested PCR reads using MiXCR and keeps one entry per CDR3 protein. The sample yields over 40,000 distinct CDR3 sequences, approximately 10% seen once. Sequenced material: PBMCs spiked with cells of the T cell clone KT2. These receptors came from a human donor.

This clonotype has only a few counts. The chain recombines TRBV27 with TRBJ2-7, with 7 bases identical to TRBD1. Per germline, CDR1 MNHEY and CDR2 SMNVEV (reference sequence). V gave up 4 bases and J gave up 2 bases; unmatched junction bases: 5. This CDR3 is 14 amino acids long. CDR3 in amino acids: CASSSHRGAYEQYF. CDR3 nucleotides: TGTGCCAGCAGTTCGCACAGGGGAGCCTACGAGCAGTACTTC.

This clonotype has just a few counts. V gene TRBV7-9 combines with J gene TRBJ2-7, with D tentatively TRBD1 (5 bases). From germline, CDR1 is SEHNR and CDR2 FQNEAQ (reference sequence). This CDR3 comprises 12 residues. The V end was cut by 5 bases, the J end by 5 bases, with 10 bases between. CDR3 sequence reads: CASSTQANEQYF. The DNA for the CDR3 is TGTGCCAGCAGCACACAGGCTAACGAGCAGTACTTC.

The chain combines TRBV3-1 with TRBJ1-2; D gene uncertain. Germline V gene lookup returns CDR1 LGHDT and CDR2 YNNKEL (reference sequence). The CDR3 has 14 amino acids. The germline V and J ends were trimmed by 1 base and 8 bases, with 14 bases remaining between them. The CDR3 region is CASSQGDLGSGYTF. The CDR3 DNA reads as TGTGCCAGCAGCCAAGGCGACCTAGGGAGCGGCTACACCTTC.

This clonotype was counted at least ten times. The chain links TRBV18 to TRBJ2-7; 9 nucleotides match TRBD1. The germline gives CDR1 KGHSH, CDR2 LQKENI. The trim removed 5 bases at V and 3 bases at J, leaving 8 bases unmatched. The CDR3 length is 15 residues. The chain's CDR3 is CASSSAGTGSYEQYF. CDR3 sequence (DNA): TGTGCCAGCTCATCCGCCGGGACAGGGAGCTACGAGCAGTACTTC.

This clonotype was observed a handful of times. V is TRBV5-4 and J is TRBJ2-3; D uncertain. Germline values: CDR1 SGHNT, CDR2 YYREEE (reference sequence). Deletions cut 0 bases from V and 4 bases from J, with 6 bases between. This CDR3 has 13 residues. CDR3 DNA: TGTGCCAGCAGCTTGGACCCACCAGATACGCAGTATTTT. It translates to CASSLDPPDTQYF.

This clonotype was observed a handful of times. The chain uses TRBV14 and TRBJ1-1; 8 nucleotides align to TRBD1. The CDR3 loop spans 16 amino acids. Germline V gene data show CDR1 as SGHDN and CDR2 as FVKESK. The trim removed 3 bases at V and 7 bases at J, leaving 13 bases unmatched. The CDR3 loop reads CASSQSPQGAGVEAFF. DNA for the CDR3: TGTGCCAGCAGCCAGTCCCCCCAGGGGGCGGGGGTTGAAGCTTTCTTT.

The table lists this clonotype with many counts. The chain joins TRBV11-3 to TRBJ2-3; no definite D call. Trimming removed 5 bases at V and 1 base at J, with 4 bases between. CDR3 length: 12 amino acids. Germline V gene data show CDR1 as SGHNT and CDR2 as YENEEA. The CDR3 nucleotides read TGTGCCAGCAGCACTGGCACAGATACGCAGTATTTT. Translated, it gives CASSTGTDTQYF.

This clonotype was counted only a few times. The chain joins TRBV3-1 to TRBJ1-6, with unresolved D. The germline gives CDR1 LGHDT, CDR2 YNNKEL (reference sequence). The CDR3 sequence is 15 residues long. Trimming removed 0 bases at V and 7 bases at J, with 10 bases between. DNA of the CDR3: TGTGCCAGCAGCCAAGAAGGTTTAGGGAATTCACCCCTCCACTTT. As protein: CASSQEGLGNSPLHF.

Many counts were recorded for this clonotype. The V and J genes are TRBV20-1 and TRBJ1-5, with D perhaps TRBD1 (6 bases). Between the trimmed V and J ends, which lost 0 bases and 5 bases, there was a span of 17 bases. Germline V gives CDR1 DFQATT, CDR2 SNEGSKA (reference sequence). The CDR3 runs to 16 residues. CDR3 loop: CSARDLGGLLDQPQHF. The CDR3 region has the DNA TGCAGTGCTAGAGATCTAGGGGGGCTTTTGGATCAGCCCCAGCATTTT.

This clonotype was detected only a few times. A much larger clone differs by one base, so this may be a read error. This chain connects TRBV29-1 to TRBJ1-1; 7 bases match TRBD1. V was clipped by 6 bases and J by 1 base; unmatched bases: 5. Germline CDR1 SQVTM, CDR2 ANQGSEA. The CDR3 loop spans 13 amino acids. In DNA form, the CDR3 reads TGCAGCGTGGAGGACAGGTGGAACACTGAAGCTTTCTTT. Translation gives CSVEDRWNTEAFF. Using reference TRBV29-1 and TRBJ1-1 for the parts outside the CDR3, the full variable domain is SAVISQKPSRDICQRGTSLTIQCQVDSQVTMMFWYRQQPGQSLTLIATANQGSEATYESGFVIDKFPISRPNLTFSTLTVSNMSPEDSSIYLCSVEDRWNTEAFFGQGTRLTVV.

The genes are TRBV9 and TRBJ1-1; 8 nucleotides align to TRBD1. Germline-derived CDR1 and CDR2 are SGDLS and YYNGEE. The CDR3 is made up of 13 amino acids. Unmatched junction bases numbered 3, after V lost 4 bases and J lost 4 bases. The CDR3 nucleotides are TGTGCCAGCAGCTTCGGACAGGGCACTGAAGCTTTCTTT. It translates to CASSFGQGTEAFF.

This clonotype was found a few times. This chain links TRBV6-1 with TRBJ2-3; the D gene is possibly TRBD1 (6 bases). Deletions cut 3 bases from V and 2 bases from J, with 9 bases between. In germline, CDR1 is MNHNS, CDR2 SASEGT. The CDR3 runs to 14 residues. This CDR3 is CASSDPGATDTQYF. The CDR3 DNA sequence: TGTGCCAGCAGTGACCCAGGGGCCACAGATACGCAGTATTTT.

DNA for the CDR3: TGTGCCAGCAGCGTAGGAAGGCTGGACACTGAAGCTTTCTTT. It codes for CASSVGRLDTEAFF. The chain has TRBV9 and TRBJ1-1; D is ambiguous. The V end lost 0 bases, the J end lost 3 bases, and 9 bases lay between the germline ends. The CDR3 consists of 14 residues. Germline CDR1 and CDR2: SGDLS and YYNGEE.

V gene TRBV29-1 combines with J gene TRBJ2-7; TRBD1 agrees at 9 bases. Germline assignment: CDR1 SQVTM and CDR2 ANQGSEA. This CDR3 has 12 amino acids. The V and J ends lost 6 bases and 7 bases, in that order; junction bases with no gene match: 7. In DNA, the CDR3 is TGCAGCGTCCCAACAGGGGGCGGGGAGCAGTACTTC. It specifies CSVPTGGGEQYF.

This clonotype appeared a few times. The chain combines TRBV7-2 with TRBJ2-6; 7 bases are a match to TRBD1. V lost 5 bases and J lost 4; bases outside the gene matches: 8. Germline CDR1 SGHTA, CDR2 FQGNSA. The CDR3 loop spans 16 amino acids. The CDR3 region has the DNA TGTGCCAGCAGCCTGGACAGGACGTCCGGGGCCAACGTCCTGACTTTC. It encodes CASSLDRTSGANVLTF.

CDR3 coding DNA: TGTGCCAGCAGCCAGGGTGGGCCCAGAAGGGAGACCCAGTACTTC. This gives the protein CASSQGGPRRETQYF. The gene calls are TRBV7-3 and TRBJ2-5, with D perhaps matching TRBD1 (5 bases). Germline loops: CDR1 SGHTA, CDR2 FQGTGA. The CDR3 consists of 15 residues. V was pared by 5 bases and J by 5 bases, with 18 bases between.

The chain employs TRBV7-2 and TRBJ2-1, with 7 positions matching TRBD2. The germline V gene has CDR1 SGHTA and CDR2 FQGNSA. V dropped 3 bases and J dropped 3; count of bases not matched to a gene: 5. The CDR3 length is 15 residues. The CDR3 region has the DNA TGTGCCAGCAGCTTGGGCGGGAGACGCTACAATGAGCAGTTCTTC. Amino acid sequence: CASSLGGRRYNEQFF.